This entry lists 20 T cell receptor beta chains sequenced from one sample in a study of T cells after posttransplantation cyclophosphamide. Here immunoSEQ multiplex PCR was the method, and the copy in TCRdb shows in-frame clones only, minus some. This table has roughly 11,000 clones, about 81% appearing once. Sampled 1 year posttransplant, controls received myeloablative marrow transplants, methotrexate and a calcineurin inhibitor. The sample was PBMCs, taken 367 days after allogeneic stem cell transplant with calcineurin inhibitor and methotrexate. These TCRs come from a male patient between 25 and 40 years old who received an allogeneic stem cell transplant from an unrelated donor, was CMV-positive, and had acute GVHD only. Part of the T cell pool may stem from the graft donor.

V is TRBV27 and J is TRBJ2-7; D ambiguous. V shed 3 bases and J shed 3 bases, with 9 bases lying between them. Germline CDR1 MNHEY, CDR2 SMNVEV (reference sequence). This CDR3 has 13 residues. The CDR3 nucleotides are TGTGCCAGCAGTTTGAAGCTGTACTACGAGCAGTACTTC. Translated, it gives CASSLKLYYEQYF.

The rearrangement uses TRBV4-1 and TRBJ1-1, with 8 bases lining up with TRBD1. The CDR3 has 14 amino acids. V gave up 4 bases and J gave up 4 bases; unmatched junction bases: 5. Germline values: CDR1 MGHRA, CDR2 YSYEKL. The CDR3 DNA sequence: TGCGCCAGCAGCCCTTGGACAGGGCCCACTGAAGCTTTCTTT. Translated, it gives CASSPWTGPTEAFF.

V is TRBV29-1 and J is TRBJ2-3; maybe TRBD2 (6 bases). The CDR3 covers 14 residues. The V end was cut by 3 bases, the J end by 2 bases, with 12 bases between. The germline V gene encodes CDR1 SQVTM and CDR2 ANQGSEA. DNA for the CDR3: TGCAGCGTTGACGGGGGTCTCAACACAGATACGCAGTATTTT. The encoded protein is CSVDGGLNTDTQYF.

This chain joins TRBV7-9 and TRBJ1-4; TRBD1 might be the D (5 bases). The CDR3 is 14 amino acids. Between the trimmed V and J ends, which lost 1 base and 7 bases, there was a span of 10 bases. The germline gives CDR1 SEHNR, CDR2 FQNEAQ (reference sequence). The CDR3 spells CASSLGSGGEKLFF. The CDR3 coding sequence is TGTGCCAGCAGCTTAGGTTCGGGGGGTGAAAAACTGTTTTTT.

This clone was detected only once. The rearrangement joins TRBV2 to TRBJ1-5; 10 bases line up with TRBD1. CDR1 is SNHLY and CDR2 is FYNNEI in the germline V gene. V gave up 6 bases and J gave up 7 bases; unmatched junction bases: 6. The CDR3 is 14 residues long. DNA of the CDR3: TGTGCCAGCAGCGGGACAGGGGCTGGCCAGCCCCAGCATTTT. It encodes CASSGTGAGQPQHF.

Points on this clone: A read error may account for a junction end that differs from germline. CDR3 nucleotide sequence: TGTGCTAGCAGCCGGACACAGAACACTGAAGCTTTCTTT. It encodes CASSRTQNTEAFF. The V call is TRBV7-7, the J call TRBJ1-1; possible D gene TRBD1, 5 bases. The CDR3 totals 13 residues. From germline, CDR1 is SSHAT and CDR2 FNYEAQ (reference sequence).

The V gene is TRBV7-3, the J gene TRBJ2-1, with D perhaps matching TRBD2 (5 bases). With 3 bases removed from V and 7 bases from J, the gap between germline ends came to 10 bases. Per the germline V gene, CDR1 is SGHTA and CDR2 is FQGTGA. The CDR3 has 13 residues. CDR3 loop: CASSFIAWNEQFF. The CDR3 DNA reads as TGTGCCAGCAGCTTTATAGCGTGGAATGAGCAGTTCTTC. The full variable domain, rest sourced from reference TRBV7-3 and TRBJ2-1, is GAGVSQTPSNKVTEKGKYVELRCDPISGHTALYWYRQSLGQGPEFLIYFQGTGAADDSGLPNDRFFAVRPEGSVSTLKIQRTERGDSAVYLCASSFIAWNEQFFGPGTRLTVL.

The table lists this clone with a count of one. The chain's CDR3 is CASSVVRTEGRDEQFF. CDR3 nucleotide sequence: TGTGCCAGCAGCGTAGTGAGGACAGAAGGTAGGGATGAGCAGTTCTTC. The rearrangement links TRBV9 to TRBJ2-1; weak D call: TRBD1 (6 bases). V lost 0 bases to trimming and J lost 8 bases, with 18 bases between them. The CDR3 totals 16 residues. Germline V gene lookup returns CDR1 SGDLS and CDR2 YYNGEE.

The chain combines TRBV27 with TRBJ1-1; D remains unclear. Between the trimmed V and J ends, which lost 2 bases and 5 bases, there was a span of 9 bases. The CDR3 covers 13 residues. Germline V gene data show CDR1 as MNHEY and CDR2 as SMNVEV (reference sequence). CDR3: CASSLPSGTEAFF. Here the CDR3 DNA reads TGTGCCAGCAGTTTACCGTCCGGGACTGAAGCTTTCTTT.

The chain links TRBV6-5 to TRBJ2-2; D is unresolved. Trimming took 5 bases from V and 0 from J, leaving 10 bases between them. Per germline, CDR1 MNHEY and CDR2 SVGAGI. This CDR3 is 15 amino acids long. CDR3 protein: CASSKEIANTGELFF. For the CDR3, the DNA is TGTGCCAGCAGTAAGGAGATCGCGAACACCGGGGAGCTGTTTTTT.

CDR3 protein: CASSLGQAFGEQYF. The CDR3 coding sequence is TGCGCCAGCAGCTTGGGACAGGCGTTTGGGGAGCAGTACTTC. This chain uses TRBV5-1 with TRBJ2-7, with a weak D call TRBD1 (6 bases). Deletions cut 0 bases from V and 7 bases from J, with 14 bases between. The CDR3 is 14 amino acids. Germline-derived CDR1 and CDR2 are SGHRS and YFSETQ.

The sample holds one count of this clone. DNA for the CDR3: TGCGCCAGCAGCTTGGAACTGGGAGGGACTGAAGCTTTCTTT. It yields the protein CASSLELGGTEAFF. This chain joins TRBV5-1 and TRBJ1-1; D unresolved. The germline V and J ends were trimmed by 0 bases and 5 bases, with 11 bases remaining between them. The length of the CDR3 is 14 residues. Germline lookup yields CDR1 SGHRS and CDR2 YFSETQ.

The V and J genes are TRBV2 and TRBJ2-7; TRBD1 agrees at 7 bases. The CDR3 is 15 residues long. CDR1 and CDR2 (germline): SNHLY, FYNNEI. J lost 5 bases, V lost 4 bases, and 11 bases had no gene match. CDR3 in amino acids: CASSVVVGRGNEQYF. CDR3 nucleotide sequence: TGTGCCAGCAGTGTGGTAGTTGGCAGGGGGAACGAGCAGTACTTC.

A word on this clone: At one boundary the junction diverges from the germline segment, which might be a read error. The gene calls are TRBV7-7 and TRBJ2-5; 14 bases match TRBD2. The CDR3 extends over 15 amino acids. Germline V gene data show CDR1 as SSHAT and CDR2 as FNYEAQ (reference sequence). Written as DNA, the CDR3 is TGTGCTAGCAGCCGGACTAGCGGGGGGCAAGAGACCCAGTACTTC. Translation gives CASSRTSGGQETQYF.

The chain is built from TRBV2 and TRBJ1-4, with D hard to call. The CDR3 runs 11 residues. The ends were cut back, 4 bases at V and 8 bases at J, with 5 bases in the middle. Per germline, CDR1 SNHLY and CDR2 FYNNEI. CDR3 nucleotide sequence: TGTGCCAGCAGTGCTCGGGAAAAACTGTTTTTT. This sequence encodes CASSAREKLFF.

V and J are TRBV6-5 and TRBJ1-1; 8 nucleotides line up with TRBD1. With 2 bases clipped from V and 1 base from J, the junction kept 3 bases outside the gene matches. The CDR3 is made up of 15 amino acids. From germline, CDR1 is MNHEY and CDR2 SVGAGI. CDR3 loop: CASSYQGASNTEAFF. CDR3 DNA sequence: TGTGCCAGCAGTTACCAGGGGGCCTCGAACACTGAAGCTTTCTTT.

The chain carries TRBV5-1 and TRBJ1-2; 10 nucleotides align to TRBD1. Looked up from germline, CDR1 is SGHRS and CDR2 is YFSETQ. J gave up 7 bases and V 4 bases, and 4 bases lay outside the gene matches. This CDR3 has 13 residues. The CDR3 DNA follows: TGCGCCAGCAGCGTGGGACAGGGGTCTGGCTACACCTTC. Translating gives CASSVGQGSGYTF.

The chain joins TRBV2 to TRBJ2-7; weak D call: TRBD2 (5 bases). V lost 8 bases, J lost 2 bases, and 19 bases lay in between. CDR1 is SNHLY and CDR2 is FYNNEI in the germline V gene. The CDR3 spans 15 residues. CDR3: CASGVDRLAPYEQYF. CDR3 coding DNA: TGTGCCAGCGGGGTTGACCGGCTAGCCCCCTACGAGCAGTACTTC.

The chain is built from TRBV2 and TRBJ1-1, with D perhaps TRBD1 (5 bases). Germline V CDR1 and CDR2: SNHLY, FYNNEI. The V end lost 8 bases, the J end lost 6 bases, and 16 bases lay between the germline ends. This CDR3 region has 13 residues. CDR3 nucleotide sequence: TGTGCCAGCCTCGGGGGGGGGTTCCCTGAAGCTTTCTTT. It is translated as CASLGGGFPEAFF.

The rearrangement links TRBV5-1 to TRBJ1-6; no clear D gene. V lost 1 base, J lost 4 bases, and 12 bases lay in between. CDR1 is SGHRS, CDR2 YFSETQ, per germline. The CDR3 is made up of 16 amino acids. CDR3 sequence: CASSLTFQQYNSPLHF. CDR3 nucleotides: TGCGCCAGCAGCTTGACATTCCAACAGTATAATTCACCCCTCCACTTT.